The clone carrying this T cell receptor (beta chain) occurred a few times. It was cDNA, reverse transcribed from extracted RNA, that served as the sequencing template. Here immunoSEQ multiplex PCR was the method, and the copy in TCRdb shows in-frame clones only, minus some. The data hold around 150,000 clones, with more than 55% observed a single time. Cell sorting was applied to PBMCs, and CD4+ and CD8+ T cells were collected. This specimen belongs to a study of CD8+ T cells in alopecia areata. The CDR3 totals 11 residues. V gave up 8 bases and J gave up 6 bases, with 8 bases separating them. Germline V gene sequence: CDR1 SEHNR, CDR2 FQNEAQ (reference sequence).

The sequence was collected from a human donor in good health. Sequenced: CD8+ T cells sorted from blood. This rearrangement joins TRBV7-9 to TRBJ2-1; a possible D gene is TRBD2 (5 bases). CDR3 in amino acids: CASSSGNEQFF. The CDR3 region has the DNA TGTGCCAGCTCCAGCGGCAATGAGCAGTTCTTC. Filled out from reference TRBV7-9 and TRBJ2-1, the complete variable domain reads DTGVSQNPRHKITKRGQNVTFRCDPISEHNRLYWYRQTLGQGPEFLTYFQNEAQLEKSRLLSDRFSAERPKGSFSTLEIQRTEQGDSAMYLCASSSGNEQFFGPGTRLTVL.